The 6 T cell receptor beta chains presented below share a single source sample, sequenced in a study of shared clonotypes between healthy human individuals. Profiling relied on immunoSEQ multiplex PCR, and the TCRdb table lists in-frame clones only, not all of them. The sample holds some 2,500,000 clones, 93% seen once. The sequenced material came from naive CD4+ T cells from PBMCs. The subset denotes: CD45RA+ positively selected. These receptors all come from a man aged 18 to 29 in good health. Some clones in this sample may be carry-over from other donors' samples.

The J gene is TRBJ2-5, the V gene TRBV6-6; D not resolved. CDR3 length: 15 residues. Trimming stripped 0 bases from V and 2 bases from J, with 10 bases between. CDR1 is MNHNY, CDR2 SVGAGI, per germline (reference sequence). The CDR3: CASSYSTVAQETQYF. CDR3 bases: TGTGCCAGCAGTTACTCTACAGTAGCTCAAGAGACCCAGTACTTC.

V gene TRBV6-5 combines with J gene TRBJ2-7; 8 bases line up with TRBD2. CDR1 MNHEY and CDR2 SVGAGI come from the germline V gene. The CDR3 contains 14 residues. CDR3 protein: CASGERAGREEQYF. The CDR3, as DNA: TGTGCTAGCGGGGAGCGGGCGGGGAGGGAAGAGCAGTACTTC.

The chain links TRBV11-2 to TRBJ1-2; possible D gene TRBD1, 5 bases. The germline V and J ends were trimmed by 0 bases and 4 bases, with 9 bases remaining between them. This CDR3 is 14 amino acids long. Germline V gene lookup returns CDR1 SGHAT and CDR2 FQNNGV. This CDR3 reads CASSLEGTLYGYTF. CDR3 sequence (DNA): TGTGCCAGCAGCTTAGAGGGGACTCTCTATGGCTACACCTTC.

This clone occurred once. The chain links TRBV4-2 to TRBJ2-7; 9 nucleotides agree with TRBD2. V shed 0 bases, J shed 4 bases, and the junction held 13 bases outside the gene matches. The length of the CDR3 is 18 residues. Germline V gives CDR1 LGHNA, CDR2 YNFKEQ. The CDR3, as DNA: TGTGCCAGCAGCCAAGATATGTCGTCGAGCGGGGGGCTTTACGAGCAGTACTTC. Translation gives CASSQDMSSSGGLYEQYF.

The chain combines TRBV4-1 with TRBJ2-7; tentative D call: TRBD2 (6 bases). This CDR3 region has 15 residues. CDR1 is MGHRA and CDR2 is YSYEKL in the germline V gene. V shed 5 bases and J shed 1 base, with 15 bases lying between them. In nucleotides, the CDR3 is TGCGCCAGCAGCAATGGTGCGGGGACTTCCTACGAGCAGTACTTC. Translated, it gives CASSNGAGTSYEQYF.

In the case of this clone: In the same sample, other DNA sequences code for this CDR3. The chain joins TRBV30 to TRBJ2-7; D ambiguous. Per germline, CDR1 GTSNPN and CDR2 SVGIG (reference sequence). Trimming left V 2 bases short and J 4 bases short, with 6 bases between. This CDR3 region has 11 residues. This CDR3 is CAWSNGYEQYF. The CDR3 DNA is TGTGCCTGGAGTAATGGGTACGAGCAGTACTTC.